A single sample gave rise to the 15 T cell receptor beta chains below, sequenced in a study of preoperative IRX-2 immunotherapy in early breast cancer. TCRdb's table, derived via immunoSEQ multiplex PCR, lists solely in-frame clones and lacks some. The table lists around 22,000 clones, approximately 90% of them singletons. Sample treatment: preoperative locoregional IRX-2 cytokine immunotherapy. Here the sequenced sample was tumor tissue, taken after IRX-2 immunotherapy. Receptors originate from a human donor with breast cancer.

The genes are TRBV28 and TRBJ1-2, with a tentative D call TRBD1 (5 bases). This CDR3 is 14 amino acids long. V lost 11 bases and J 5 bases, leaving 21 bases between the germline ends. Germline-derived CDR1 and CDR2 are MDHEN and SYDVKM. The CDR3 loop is CAGAGAGQPYGYTF. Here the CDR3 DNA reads TGTGCCGGGGCTGGGGCTGGGCAGCCATATGGCTACACCTTC.

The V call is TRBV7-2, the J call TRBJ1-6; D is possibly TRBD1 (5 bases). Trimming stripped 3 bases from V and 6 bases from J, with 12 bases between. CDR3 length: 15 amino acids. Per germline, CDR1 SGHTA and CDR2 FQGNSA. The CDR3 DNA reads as TGTGCCAGCAGCTTGAGGCCGGGGACTAATTCACCCCTCCACTTT. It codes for CASSLRPGTNSPLHF.

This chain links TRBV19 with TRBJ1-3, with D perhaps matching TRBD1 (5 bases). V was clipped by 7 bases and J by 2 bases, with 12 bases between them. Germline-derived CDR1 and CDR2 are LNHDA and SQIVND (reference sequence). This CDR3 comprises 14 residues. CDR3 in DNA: TGTGCCAGTACCCCCGGGACCGCTGGAAACACCATATATTTT. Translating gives CASTPGTAGNTIYF.

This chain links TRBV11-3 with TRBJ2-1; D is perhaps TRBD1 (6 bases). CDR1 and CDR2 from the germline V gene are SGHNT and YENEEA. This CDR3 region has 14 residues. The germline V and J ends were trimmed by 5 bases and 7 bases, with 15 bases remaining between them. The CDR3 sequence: CASSPRQVENEQFF. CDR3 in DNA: TGTGCCAGCAGCCCCCGACAGGTCGAAAATGAGCAGTTCTTC.

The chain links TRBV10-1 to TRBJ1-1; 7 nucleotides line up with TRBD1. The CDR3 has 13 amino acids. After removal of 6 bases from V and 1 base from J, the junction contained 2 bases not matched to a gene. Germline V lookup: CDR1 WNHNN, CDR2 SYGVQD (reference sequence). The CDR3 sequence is CASSRDRNTEAFF. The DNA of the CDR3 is TGCGCCAGCAGCCGGGACAGGAACACTGAAGCTTTCTTT.

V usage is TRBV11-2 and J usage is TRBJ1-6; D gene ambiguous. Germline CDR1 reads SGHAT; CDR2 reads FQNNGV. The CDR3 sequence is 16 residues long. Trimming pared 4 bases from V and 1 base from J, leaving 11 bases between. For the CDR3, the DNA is TGTGCCAGCAGCTCACCTCGGGGTTCCTATAATTCACCCCTCCACTTT. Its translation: CASSSPRGSYNSPLHF.

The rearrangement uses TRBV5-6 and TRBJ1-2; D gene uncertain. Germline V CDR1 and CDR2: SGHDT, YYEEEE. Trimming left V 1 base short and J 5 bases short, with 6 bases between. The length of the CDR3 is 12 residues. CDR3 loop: CASSLQLYGYTF. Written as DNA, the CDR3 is TGTGCCAGCAGCTTGCAGCTTTATGGCTACACCTTC. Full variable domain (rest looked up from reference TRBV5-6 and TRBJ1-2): DAGVTQSPTHLIKTRGQQVTLRCSPKSGHDTVSWYQQALGQGPQFIFQYYEEEERQRGNFPDRFSGHQFPNYSSELNVNALLLGDSALYLCASSLQLYGYTFGSGTRLTVV.

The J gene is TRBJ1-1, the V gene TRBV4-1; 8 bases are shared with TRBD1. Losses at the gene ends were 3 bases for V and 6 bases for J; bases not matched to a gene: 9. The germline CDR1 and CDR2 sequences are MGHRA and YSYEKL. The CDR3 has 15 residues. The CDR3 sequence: CASSHPGQGIAEAFF. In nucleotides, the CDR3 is TGCGCCAGCAGCCACCCCGGACAGGGTATAGCTGAAGCTTTCTTT.

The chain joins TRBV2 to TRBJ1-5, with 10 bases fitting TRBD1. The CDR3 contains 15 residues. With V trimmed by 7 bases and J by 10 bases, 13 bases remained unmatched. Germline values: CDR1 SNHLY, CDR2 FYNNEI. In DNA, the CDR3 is TGTGCCAGCACCGGTAGCCGGGACAGGGGACAACCCCAGCATTTT. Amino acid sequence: CASTGSRDRGQPQHF.

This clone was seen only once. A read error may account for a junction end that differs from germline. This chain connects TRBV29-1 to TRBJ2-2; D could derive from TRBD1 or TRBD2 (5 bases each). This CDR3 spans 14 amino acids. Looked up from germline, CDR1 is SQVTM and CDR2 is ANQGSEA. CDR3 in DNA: TGCAGCGTTGTAAGGTGGGGGAACCCCGGGGAGCTGTTTTTT. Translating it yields CSVVRWGNPGELFF.

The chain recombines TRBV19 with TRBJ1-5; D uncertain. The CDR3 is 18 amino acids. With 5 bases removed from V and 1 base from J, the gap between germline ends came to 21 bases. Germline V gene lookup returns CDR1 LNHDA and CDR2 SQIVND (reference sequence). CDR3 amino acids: CASSQAGIRKTSNQPQHF. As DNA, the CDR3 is TGTGCCAGTAGTCAGGCGGGGATCAGAAAGACGAGCAATCAGCCCCAGCATTTT.

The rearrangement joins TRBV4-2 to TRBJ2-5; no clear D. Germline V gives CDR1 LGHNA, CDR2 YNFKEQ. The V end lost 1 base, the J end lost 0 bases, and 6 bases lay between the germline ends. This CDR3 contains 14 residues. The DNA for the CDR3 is TGTGCCAGCAGCCAAGTGGGCCACCAAGAGACCCAGTACTTC. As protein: CASSQVGHQETQYF.

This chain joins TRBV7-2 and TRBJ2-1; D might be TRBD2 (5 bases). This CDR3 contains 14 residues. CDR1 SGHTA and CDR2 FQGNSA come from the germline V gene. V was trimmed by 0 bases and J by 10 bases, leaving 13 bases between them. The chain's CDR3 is CASSLANMGVEQFF. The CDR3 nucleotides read TGTGCCAGCAGCTTAGCCAATATGGGAGTAGAGCAGTTCTTC.

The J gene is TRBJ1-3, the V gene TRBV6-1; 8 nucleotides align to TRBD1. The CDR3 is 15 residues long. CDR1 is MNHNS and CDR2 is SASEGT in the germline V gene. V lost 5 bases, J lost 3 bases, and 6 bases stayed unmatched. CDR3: CASSPDRGFGNTIYF. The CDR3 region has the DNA TGTGCCAGCAGTCCTGACAGGGGATTTGGAAACACCATATATTTT.

CDR3 bases: TGTGCCAGTAGTATCCAGCGGGGGTTTCACAATGAGCAGTTCTTC. Its translation: CASSIQRGFHNEQFF. V and J are TRBV19 and TRBJ2-1; 8 positions agree with TRBD2. This CDR3 is built from 15 residues. The ends lost 3 bases at V and 5 bases at J; junction bases unmatched: 6. The germline CDR1 and CDR2 sequences are LNHDA and SQIVND (reference sequence).